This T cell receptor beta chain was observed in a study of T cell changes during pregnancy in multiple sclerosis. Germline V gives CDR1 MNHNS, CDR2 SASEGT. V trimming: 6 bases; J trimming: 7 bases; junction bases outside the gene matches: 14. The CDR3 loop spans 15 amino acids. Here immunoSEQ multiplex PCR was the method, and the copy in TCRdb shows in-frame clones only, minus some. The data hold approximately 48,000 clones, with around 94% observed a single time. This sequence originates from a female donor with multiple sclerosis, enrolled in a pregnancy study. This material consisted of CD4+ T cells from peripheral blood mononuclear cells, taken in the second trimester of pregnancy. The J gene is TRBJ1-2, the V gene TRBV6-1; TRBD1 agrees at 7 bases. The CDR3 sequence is CASSPRARGDSGYTF. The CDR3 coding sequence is TGTGCCAGCAGCCCGAGGGCCAGGGGGGACTCTGGCTACACCTTC.